Here is one TCR beta chain with its context. What it binds is unknown. The same primary tumor site was biopsied both before and after PD-1 blockade. This sample was taken from a study of T cells in tumors after PD-1 blockade. As for the study in general: Prior checkpoint blockade, systemic immunosuppressant use, or anti-cancer therapy within 4 weeks excluded patients. Regarding the study as a whole: About 41% of tumor TCR clonotypes were also found in blood.

Repertoires were generated with immunoSEQ multiplex PCR, while TCRdb's copy carries only in-frame clones and drops some. This table has fewer than 15,000 clones, under 80% appearing once. The sequence was obtained from a human donor with basal cell carcinoma. This specimen consisted of tumor tissue, obtained before anti-PD-1 treatment.

CDR3 bases: TGTGCCAGCAGTTCCCCTTATCGGGACAGGGCCGGCTACACCTTC. Translating gives CASSSPYRDRAGYTF. The chain carries TRBV27 and TRBJ1-2, with 9 bases matching TRBD1. Unmatched junction bases numbered 11, after V lost 4 bases and J lost 8 bases. The germline CDR1 and CDR2 sequences are MNHEY and SMNVEV (reference sequence). This CDR3 is 15 amino acids long.